The present TCR beta chain was sequenced within a study of blood T cell repertoires in COVID-19. Study information: Sample material is recorded as cDNA or gDNA derived from T cells, B-cell-depleted T cells, or PBMCs.

The table lists this clone with a count of one. Sequencing used immunoSEQ multiplex PCR; TCRdb keeps in-frame clones, though not all of them. The table lists around 450,000 clones, roughly 91% of them singletons, with 0.6% in the top ten. The TCR comes from a man younger than 35 who had recovered from COVID-19. The sample consisted of PBMCs or T cells enriched from blood (not recorded which).

The chain's CDR3 is CASSGADQPQHF. The DNA of the CDR3 is TGTGCCAGCAGTGGGGCAGATCAGCCCCAGCATTTT. The chain uses TRBV2 and TRBJ1-5; no reliable D call. This CDR3 spans 12 amino acids. Germline assignment: CDR1 SNHLY and CDR2 FYNNEI. The V and J ends lost 4 bases and 5 bases respectively, with 6 bases between them. The full variable domain, in which reference TRBV2 and TRBJ1-5 provide the parts outside the CDR3, is EPEVTQTPSHQVTQMGQEVILRCVPISNHLYFYWYRQILGQKVEFLVSFYNNEISEKSEIFDDQFSVERPDGSNFTLKIRSTKLEDSAMYFCASSGADQPQHFGDGTRLSIL.